Listed below are T cell receptor beta chains from one sample, sequenced in a study of chemoradiotherapy in HPV16-positive cancers. The repertoire was sequenced with immunoSEQ multiplex PCR; TCRdb's copy has only in-frame clones and lacks some. The table shows more than 20,000 clones, with about nine tenths occurring only once. Sequenced here: blood, sampled from a patient who underwent chemoradiotherapy. The receptors come from a human donor with HPV-associated anogenital cancer. The CDR3 runs from the conserved cysteine through the conserved F or W. Fields, in order: clone size, V gene, D gene, J gene, CDR3 DNA, CDR3 protein. The D gene is left open where the match is weak. The listing skips clone size in some rows; elsewhere it reads once, few, many or a size class.

>NA|TRBV27|NA|TRBJ2-7
TGTGCCAGCAGTTTCTCCGGGCAGCTTGCTTCCTACGAGCAGTACTTC
CASSFSGQLASYEQYF
>NA|TRBV6-1|NA|TRBJ2-7
TGTGCCAGCAGTGTGACAGGATTCTACGAGCAGTACTTC
CASSVTGFYEQYF
>NA|TRBV14|NA|TRBJ1-2
TGTGCCAGCAGCCAAGATGGGTCCTATGGCTACACCTTC
CASSQDGSYGYTF
>NA|TRBV7-2|TRBD2|TRBJ2-7
TGTGCCAGCAGCTCGGGACTAGTAATTGACGAGCAGTACTTC
CASSSGLVIDEQYF
>once|TRBV7-9|NA|TRBJ2-6
TGTGCCAGCAGCCTTCGGCGGCCAACAGGGAATGCTGGGGCCAACGTCCTGACTTTC
CASSLRRPTGNAGANVLTF
>NA|TRBV29-1|NA|TRBJ1-5
TGCAGCGTTAGTACGAGTAATCAGCCCCAGCATTTT
CSVSTSNQPQHF
>NA|TRBV7-9|TRBD1|TRBJ1-1
TGTGCCAGCAGCTTCGGGACAGGGGGAAAAACTGAAGCTTTCTTT
CASSFGTGGKTEAFF
>NA|TRBV19|NA|TRBJ1-5
TGTGCCAGTAGTATAGGGTTTAAGAACAGAAGGGACAATCAGCCCCAGCATTTT
CASSIGFKNRRDNQPQHF
>NA|TRBV7-8|NA|TRBJ2-2
TGTGCCAGCAATTTCCAGGCGAACACCGGGGAGCTGTTTTTT
CASNFQANTGELFF
>NA|TRBV7-2|NA|TRBJ2-7
TGTGCCAGCAGCTTTAAGGCTCGGTCCGGGACAACGTCCTTC
CASSFKARSGTTSF
>NA|TRBV27|NA|TRBJ1-2
TGTGCCACCCAAGGAGGGAATGGCTACACCTTC
CATQGGNGYTF
>NA|TRBV19|NA|TRBJ2-5
TGTGCCAGCGCGGTACAGGACCAAGAGACCCAGTACTTC
CASAVQDQETQYF
>NA|TRBV18|TRBD1|TRBJ1-1
TGTGCCAGCTCACCACCGGGCAGGGGGGACACTGAAGCTTTCTTT
CASSPPGRGDTEAFF
>few|TRBV18|NA|TRBJ1-1
TGTGCCAGCTACCAGGGGTTGAACACTGAAGCTTTCTTT
CASYQGLNTEAFF
>NA|TRBV5-6|NA|TRBJ2-7
TGTGCCAGCAGCTTTGGGGCGCGGGGCGAGCAGTACTTC
CASSFGARGEQYF
>NA|TRBV19|TRBD1|TRBJ1-3
TGTGCCAGTTCTGCAGGGGGTGCTGGAAACACCATATATTTT
CASSAGGAGNTIYF
>NA|TRBV28|NA|TRBJ1-5
TGTGCCAGCCCCTGGGGGGCCCAGCATTTT
CASPWGAQHF
>NA|TRBV19|NA|TRBJ2-2
TGTGCCAGTAGTATGGGCCAAGGGGCCGGAGCCGGGGAGCTGTTTTTT
CASSMGQGAGAGELFF
>NA|TRBV19|TRBD2|TRBJ2-7
TGTGCCAGTAGGCGGACTAGCGGTTACGAGCAGTACTTC
CASRRTSGYEQYF
>NA|TRBV18|NA|TRBJ1-6
TGTGCCAGCTCCCAAAAACAGGGAACTTCACCCCTCCACTTT
CASSQKQGTSPLHF
>NA|TRBV7-2|NA|TRBJ2-5
TGTGCCAGCAGCTTAATCGGCGCTAGAGAGACCCAGTACTTC
CASSLIGARETQYF
>once|TRBV7-9|NA|TRBJ1-5
TGTGCCAGCAGCTTAGCGGAGGGTAAGCCCCAGCATTTT
CASSLAEGKPQHF
>NA|TRBV4-1|NA|TRBJ2-1
TGCGCCAGCAGCCACGTCCCCCTCCTCGGGATGGGAAATGAGCAGTTCTTC
CASSHVPLLGMGNEQFF
>NA|TRBV14|NA|TRBJ1-1
TGTGCCAGCAGCACGGGAGGGCAACTTCGTTTGAACACTGAAGCTTTCTTT
CASSTGGQLRLNTEAFF
>NA|TRBV4-1|NA|TRBJ2-7
TGCGCCAGCAGCCGCCCGGGCGGACCGTACGAGCAGTACTTC
CASSRPGGPYEQYF
>NA|TRBV27|TRBD2|TRBJ2-7
TGTGCCAGCAGTTTAGGACTAGGAAAAGACGAGCAGTACTTC
CASSLGLGKDEQYF
>once|TRBV6-1|TRBD1|TRBJ1-1
TGTGCCAGCAGCTCACAGGGGGCTCTTGAAGCTTTCTTT
CASSSQGALEAFF
>NA|TRBV19|NA|TRBJ1-1
TGTGCCAGTCTCGCCGGGGGGATGAACACTGAAGCTTTCTTT
CASLAGGMNTEAFF
>NA|TRBV29-1|NA|TRBJ2-1
TGCAGCGGGAAGACCAATGAGCAGTTCTTC
CSGKTNEQFF
>few|TRBV5-4|TRBD1|TRBJ1-4
TGTGCCAGCAGCAATAACAGGGGGCTTAATGAAAAACTGTTTTTT
CASSNNRGLNEKLFF
>once|TRBV5-1|NA|TRBJ1-1
TGCGCCAGCAGCCCCGGGGTAAACACTGAAGCTTTCTTT
CASSPGVNTEAFF
>NA|TRBV18|TRBD1|TRBJ1-3
TGTGCCAGCTCACCCCCCTGGACAGGGGCTGGAAACACCATATATTTT
CASSPPWTGAGNTIYF
>NA|TRBV10-3|NA|TRBJ1-5
TGTGCCATCAGTCGAGATCGCAATCAGCCCCAGCATTTT
CAISRDRNQPQHF
>once|TRBV19|TRBD2|TRBJ2-3
TGTGCCAGTAGCCCGCAGGGAGCGGGGGCACGAGGAGATACGCAGTATTTT
CASSPQGAGARGDTQYF
>NA|TRBV7-9|TRBD1|TRBJ1-1
TGTGCCAGCAGCCCCAGGGGGGCCCTGCACACTGAAGCTTTCTTT
CASSPRGALHTEAFF
>NA|TRBV9|TRBD1|TRBJ2-5
TGTGCCAGCAGCGTTTCAGGGGGCCCGGAGACCCAGTACTTC
CASSVSGGPETQYF
>once|TRBV29-1|NA|TRBJ2-4
TGCAGCGTCGGTCTGTCTAGAGGAGCCAAAAACATTCAGTACTTC
CSVGLSRGAKNIQYF
>NA|TRBV2|NA|TRBJ1-2
TGTGCCAGCAGTGAAAAACGGATTAACTATGGCTACACCTTC
CASSEKRINYGYTF
>NA|TRBV27|NA|TRBJ2-1
TGTGCCAGCATTCGACAGAACGATGAGCAGTTCTTC
CASIRQNDEQFF
>NA|TRBV18|TRBD1|TRBJ1-4
TGTGCCAGCTCCCGAGACAGGGGTTTAAATGAAAAACTGTTTTTT
CASSRDRGLNEKLFF
>NA|TRBV25-1|NA|TRBJ1-4
TGTGCCAGCAGTACTCAGGGAAGCTCCGAAAAACTGTTTTTT
CASSTQGSSEKLFF
>NA|TRBV5-4|NA|TRBJ2-2
TGTGCCAGCAGCTTGTTGCTTGACGGAGCCGGTACCGGGGAGCTGTTTTTT
CASSLLLDGAGTGELFF
>NA|TRBV29-1|TRBD1|TRBJ1-1
TGCAGCGTTGATAAGGGACAGGGTCGGACTGAAGCTTTCTTT
CSVDKGQGRTEAFF
>NA|TRBV29-1|NA|TRBJ1-2
TGCAGCGTTGATTTCACGGGACCGTTGTATGGCTACACCTTC
CSVDFTGPLYGYTF
>NA|TRBV11-2|TRBD2|TRBJ2-1
TGTGCCAGCAGCTTAATAGGTAGCGGGAGGGCCGAGGAGTTCTTC
CASSLIGSGRAEEFF
>NA|TRBV25-1|NA|TRBJ2-1
TGTGCCAGCAGGGTGGCCGGTAATGAGCAGTTCTTC
CASRVAGNEQFF
>once|TRBV7-2|NA|TRBJ1-1
TGTGCCAGCAGCTCTTACGGTGGGGGTGGGGCTTTCTTT
CASSSYGGGGAFF
>once|TRBV7-2|NA|TRBJ2-5
TGTGCCAGCAGCTTAACGGCTCGGGTCCAAGAGACCCAGTACTTC
CASSLTARVQETQYF
>once|TRBV28|TRBD2|TRBJ2-3
TGTGCCAGCAGCCTAGCGGGAGACTCGGATACGCAGTATTTT
CASSLAGDSDTQYF
>NA|TRBV7-9|TRBD2|TRBJ2-3
TGTGCCAGCAGCTTCGGAGCGGGAGGCACAGATACGCAGTATTTT
CASSFGAGGTDTQYF
>NA|TRBV10-2|TRBD2|TRBJ2-7
TGCGCCAGCAGTAATGGACTAGCGGGAGCCTACGAGCAGTACTTC
CASSNGLAGAYEQYF
>NA|TRBV27|NA|TRBJ1-4
TGTGCCAGCAGTCCATGGACGGGAGGGGGTGAAAAACTGTTTTTT
CASSPWTGGGEKLFF
>NA|TRBV7-2|TRBD2|TRBJ2-3
TGTGCCAGCAGCACACTAGCGGGAGGGCCTGAGGGCACAGATACGCAGTATTTT
CASSTLAGGPEGTDTQYF
>NA|TRBV7-6|TRBD1|TRBJ2-3
TGTGCCAGCGTAACCGGGACAGGGATGCCAGATACGCAGTATTTT
CASVTGTGMPDTQYF
>NA|TRBV6-5|NA|TRBJ2-6
TGTGCCACCACAGAATTCTCCTCTGGGGCCAACGTCCTGACTTTC
CATTEFSSGANVLTF
>NA|TRBV7-6|NA|TRBJ2-5
TGTGCCAGCAGCTTAAGTCCACTTTCGTACCAAGAGACCCAGTACTTC
CASSLSPLSYQETQYF